These T cell receptor beta chains were read from a single sample in a study of a mutant IDH1 vaccine in newly diagnosed glioma. What these receptors recognize is not known. The table came from immunoSEQ multiplex PCR; TCRdb's copy has only in-frame clones and leaves some out. The table includes 35,000 to 45,000 clones, 75% to 85% detected once. This specimen was PBMCs, taken from a glioma patient whose treatment included an IDH1 peptide vaccine. Receptor source: a man in his fifties with glioma. CDR3s include the opening cysteine and the closing phenylalanine or tryptophan. A D gene is named only where the DNA matches it firmly. Clone size is not always given. Where it is, it says once, few, many or a class for expanded clones.

J gene	clone size	D gene	V gene	CDR3 DNA	CDR3 protein
TRBJ2-2	.	.	TRBV27	TGTGCCAGCAGTCCGACGGTCGCGAACACCGGGGAGCTGTTTTTT	CASSPTVANTGELFF
TRBJ1-1	.	TRBD1	TRBV29-1	TGCAGCGTCGTGGGGGGACAGCTGAACACTGAAGCTTTCTTT	CSVVGGQLNTEAFF
TRBJ2-5	.	.	TRBV29-1	TGCAGCGTCTTTGATACAGGGTTAAGAGAAGAGACCCAGTACTTC	CSVFDTGLREETQYF
TRBJ2-1	.	TRBD2	TRBV13	TGTGCCAGCAGCTTTTTTGGACTAGGCAATGAGCAGTTCTTC	CASSFFGLGNEQFF
TRBJ2-1	once	.	TRBV2	TGTGCCAGCAGTTCGGTTGGTGAGCAGTTCTTC	CASSSVGEQFF
TRBJ2-1	.	TRBD2	TRBV10-3	TGTGCCATCAGTGAGTCTTTCACTAGCGGGGGGTCGGGTGAGCAGTTCTTC	CAISESFTSGGSGEQFF
TRBJ2-3	.	.	TRBV4-1	TGCGCCAGCAGCCAAGACAGAAGTCTCCACGTTACGCAGTATTTT	CASSQDRSLHVTQYF
TRBJ1-1	.	.	TRBV19	TGTGCCAGTAGTAGGTGGACTGAAGCTTTCTTT	CASSRWTEAFF
TRBJ1-1	.	.	TRBV4-1	TGCGCCAGCAGCGACCCGCGGGGGCGCCTAGATGTGGACGCTTTCTTT	CASSDPRGRLDVDAFF
TRBJ1-1	.	.	TRBV27	TGTGCCAGCAGTTTGGGGGGCCGGAACACTGAAGCTTTCTTT	CASSLGGRNTEAFF
TRBJ2-5	.	TRBD2	TRBV7-9	TGTGCCAGCAGCTTGGCAGGCACTAGCGGGGCGGAGACCCAGTACTTC	CASSLAGTSGAETQYF
TRBJ2-1	.	.	TRBV7-9	TGTGCCAGCAGCAGCATAATGGGCCCTTACAATGAGCAGTTCTTC	CASSSIMGPYNEQFF
TRBJ1-6	.	.	TRBV5-1	TGCGCCAGCAGCTTGGCGGTCAGGGAGAATTCACCCCTCCACTTT	CASSLAVRENSPLHF
TRBJ2-1	.	TRBD1	TRBV4-2	TGTGCCAGCAGCCAAGATGGGACAGGGGGCTACAATGAGCAGTTCTTC	CASSQDGTGGYNEQFF
TRBJ2-7	.	.	TRBV5-1	TGCGCCAGCAGCTTGGGACCAACCTACGAGCAGTACTTC	CASSLGPTYEQYF
TRBJ1-4	.	.	TRBV6-6	TGTGCCAGCAGTTACATCGGGGGGAAGGAAAAACTGTTTTTT	CASSYIGGKEKLFF
TRBJ2-5	few	.	TRBV5-4	TGTGCCAGCAGCTTCGCGGAAGAGACCCAGTACTTC	CASSFAEETQYF
TRBJ2-6	.	TRBD1	TRBV2	TGTGCCAGCAGTGTTCAGGGACAGCTTTTATCTGGGGCCAACGTCCTGACTTTC	CASSVQGQLLSGANVLTF
TRBJ1-3	.	.	TRBV7-2	TGTGCCAGCAGCTTGGACACCGGAAACACCATATATTTT	CASSLDTGNTIYF
TRBJ2-1	few	.	TRBV5-1	TGCGCCAGCAGCTTGGGGGGGCTAGGTAATGAGCAGTTCTTC	CASSLGGLGNEQFF
TRBJ1-5	.	.	TRBV6-1	TGTGCCAGCAGTGTCGGTCAGCCCCAGCATTTT	CASSVGQPQHF
TRBJ1-2	.	.	TRBV2	TGTGCCAGCAGGAGTGGCTATGGCTACACCTTC	CASRSGYGYTF
TRBJ1-1	.	.	TRBV11-3	TGTGCCACCGGGAGACGTGCGAACACTGAAGCTTTCTTT	CATGRRANTEAFF
TRBJ2-3	.	.	TRBV6-1	TGTGCCAGCAGTGAAGCCATGGGAGATACGCAGTATTTT	CASSEAMGDTQYF
TRBJ1-3	.	.	TRBV5-4	TGTGCCAGCAGCTTGGATTGGGGTTCTGGAAACACCATATATTTT	CASSLDWGSGNTIYF
TRBJ1-2	.	.	TRBV14	TGTGCCAGCAGCCAAGGAGGGACATTGAGCGGCTACACCTTC	CASSQGGTLSGYTF
TRBJ2-1	.	.	TRBV5-1	TGCGCCAGCAGCGATATTCCGGGGGAACTAAATGAGCAGTTCTTC	CASSDIPGELNEQFF
TRBJ2-3	few	.	TRBV6-4	TGTGCCAGCGGCCCGGACGGAAGCACAGATACGCAGTATTTT	CASGPDGSTDTQYF
TRBJ2-1	.	TRBD2	TRBV29-1	TGCAGCGTTGGCCGCGGACTAGCGGGAGGCGATGAGCAGTTCTTC	CSVGRGLAGGDEQFF
TRBJ2-7	once	.	TRBV13	TGTGCCAGCAGCTTTCAGACGGGCAGCCCTGGGGAGCAGTACTTC	CASSFQTGSPGEQYF
TRBJ1-5	.	.	TRBV7-2	TGTGCCAGCAGGAAAGACCATTATAGCAATCAGCCCCAGCATTTT	CASRKDHYSNQPQHF
TRBJ1-2	.	.	TRBV4-1	TGCGCCAGCAGCCCACAGGGATATGGCTACACCTTC	CASSPQGYGYTF
TRBJ1-3	.	.	TRBV2	TGTGCCAGCAGTCCCCGTTCCAACACCATATATTTT	CASSPRSNTIYF
TRBJ1-5	.	.	TRBV7-2	TGTGCCAGCAGCGATCTTCGGCAGCCCCAGCATTTT	CASSDLRQPQHF
TRBJ1-1	once	.	TRBV5-1	TGCGCCAGCAGCTCCGTACCGGGGGAGACTGAAGCTTTCTTT	CASSSVPGETEAFF
TRBJ1-6	.	.	TRBV7-9	TGTGCCAGCAGCTTAGTTTCAGACGGAAATTCACCCCTCCACTTT	CASSLVSDGNSPLHF
TRBJ2-5	.	.	TRBV5-4	TGTGCCAGCAGCTTGGAAGGGATCGAGACCCAGTACTTC	CASSLEGIETQYF
TRBJ1-3	.	.	TRBV4-1	TGCGCCAGCAGCCAAGACAGCTCTGGAAACACCATATATTTT	CASSQDSSGNTIYF
TRBJ1-4	.	.	TRBV19	TGTGCCAGTAGTATGGAGGGTAGGATTAATGAAAAACTGTTTTTT	CASSMEGRINEKLFF
TRBJ2-4	.	TRBD2	TRBV5-4	TGTGCCAGCAGCAAACGGGGGGAAGATACCAAAAACATTCAGTACTTC	CASSKRGEDTKNIQYF
TRBJ1-4	once	TRBD1	TRBV7-9	TGTGCCAGCAGCCACGGACAGGGGAAGGAAAAACTGTTTTTT	CASSHGQGKEKLFF
TRBJ2-7	.	.	TRBV19	TGTGCCAGTTCACGGACCTCGAAGGGGGACTACGAGCAGTACTTC	CASSRTSKGDYEQYF
TRBJ2-7	.	.	TRBV28	TGTGCCAGCAGTTCTGGGGGCTACGAGCAGTACTTC	CASSSGGYEQYF
TRBJ1-2	.	.	TRBV25-1	TGTGCCAGCAGTGATGGCTATGGCTACACCTTC	CASSDGYGYTF
TRBJ2-2	.	TRBD2	TRBV7-2	TGTGCCAGCAGCCCCCGGGGGGGCCACGGGGAGCTGTTTTTT	CASSPRGGHGELFF
TRBJ1-1	medium-sized	.	TRBV20-1	TGCACTCCCGGGTTTACAGGTGAAGCTTTCTTT	CTPGFTGEAFF
TRBJ2-7	.	.	TRBV28	TGTGCCAGCAGTTTAGGAGGGTCCTACGAGCAGTACTTC	CASSLGGSYEQYF